The clone carrying this T cell receptor (beta chain) was seen a handful of times. Antigen: not known. The CDR3 length is 16 residues. J lost 4 bases, V lost 1 base, and 9 bases had no gene match. The germline V gene encodes CDR1 KGHSH and CDR2 LQKENI. The sample originates from a study of beta chain features in type 1 diabetes. Points from the study as a whole: TCRB CDR3s were moderately but significantly shorter in Type 1 diabetes patients in all four CD4+ subsets.

Expressed TCRB transcripts got sequenced, as all isolated RNA was reverse transcribed. Sequenced by immunoSEQ multiplex PCR; TCRdb stores in-frame clones only, minus some. The table records roughly 730,000 clones, roughly 13% of them present only once. Sequenced material: naive CD4+ T cells from blood. The V call is TRBV18, the J call TRBJ1-1; 7 bases align to TRBD1. This clonotype was sampled from a man between 18 and 29 years old with type 1 diabetes. CDR3 protein: CASSPLEGAGITEAFF. CDR3 coding DNA: TGTGCCAGCTCACCACTGGAGGGGGCGGGAATCACTGAAGCTTTCTTT.